What follows are 30 T cell receptor beta chains derived from one specimen sequenced in a study of beta chain features in type 1 diabetes. The entirety of the isolated RNA underwent reverse transcription, so expressed TCRB transcripts were sequenced. Sequencing used immunoSEQ multiplex PCR; TCRdb keeps in-frame clones, though not all of them. The sample shows around 650,000 clones, 9.5% to 15% of them seen only once. Study outcomes and limitations: Shortening of TCRB CDR3s, moderate but significant, appeared in all four CD4+ subsets of Type 1 diabetes patients.

What these receptors recognize is not known. The specimen sequenced was naive CD4+ T cells from blood. These receptors came from a young man with type 1 diabetes.

The chain has TRBV10-3 and TRBJ1-4; D is unresolved. V was cut by 6 bases and J by 3 bases, with 8 bases left in between. CDR1 and CDR2 from the germline V gene are ENHRY and SYGVKD. This CDR3 spans 13 amino acids. In nucleotides, the CDR3 is TGTGCCATCAGGGACGGACCTAATGAAAAACTGTTTTTT. Translation gives CAIRDGPNEKLFF.

A note on this clone: The junction and the germline gene differ at one end; a read error may be behind it. V usage is TRBV7-2 and J usage is TRBJ2-1; 10 positions agree with TRBD2. This CDR3 spans 13 amino acids. Germline-derived CDR1 and CDR2 are SGHTA and FQGNSA. The CDR3 sequence is CASSLAGEHEQFF. The CDR3 DNA reads as TGTGCCAGCAGCCTAGCGGGGGAGCATGAGCAGTTCTTC.

This clone was seen a few times. The gene calls are TRBV6-5 and TRBJ1-2; a possible D gene is TRBD1 (6 bases). Germline CDR1 MNHEY, CDR2 SVGAGI. Trimming removed 5 bases at V and 4 bases at J, with 8 bases between. This CDR3 region has 12 residues. CDR3 protein: CASSVQGYGYTF. The CDR3 DNA reads TGTGCCAGCAGTGTACAGGGCTATGGCTACACCTTC.

A remark on this clone: Other DNA sequences in this sample translate to the same CDR3. This rearrangement joins TRBV7-9 to TRBJ2-7; D not certain. This CDR3 is 12 amino acids long. The germline V gene has CDR1 SEHNR and CDR2 FQNEAQ (reference sequence). V was trimmed by 2 bases and J by 4 bases, leaving 6 bases between them. CDR3 sequence: CASSLTDYEQYF. CDR3 sequence (DNA): TGTGCCAGCAGCTTAACGGATTACGAGCAGTACTTC.

This sequence joins TRBV19 and TRBJ1-2; D is uncertain. V was shortened by 6 bases and J by 5 bases, with 10 bases between the two germline ends. CDR3 size: 12 residues. The germline V gene encodes CDR1 LNHDA and CDR2 SQIVND (reference sequence). The CDR3 sequence is CASSGREYGYTF. For the CDR3, the DNA is TGTGCCAGTAGCGGAAGAGAGTATGGCTACACCTTC.

This clone has a handful of counts. V usage is TRBV19 and J usage is TRBJ1-5; no clear D. The CDR3 is 15 residues long. V was pared by 3 bases and J by 2 bases, with 11 bases between. The germline V gene encodes CDR1 LNHDA and CDR2 SQIVND (reference sequence). Here the CDR3 reads CASSIWRGGNQPQHF. DNA of the CDR3: TGTGCCAGTAGTATCTGGCGAGGTGGCAATCAGCCCCAGCATTTT.

The chain employs TRBV6-6 and TRBJ2-5; D assignment may be TRBD1 or TRBD2 (5 bases each). Looked up from germline, CDR1 is MNHNY and CDR2 is SVGAGI (reference sequence). Trimming left V 7 bases short and J 4 bases short, with 13 bases between. This CDR3 is 13 amino acids long. CDR3 residues: CASKRGIGETQYF. The CDR3 DNA reads TGTGCCAGCAAGAGGGGAATCGGAGAGACCCAGTACTTC.

This sequence joins TRBV7-2 and TRBJ2-1; 13 nucleotides agree with TRBD2. Germline assignment: CDR1 SGHTA and CDR2 FQGNSA. This CDR3 contains 17 residues. V lost 5 bases to trimming and J lost 2 bases; unmatched junction nucleotides: 6. In DNA, the CDR3 is TGTGCCAGCAGCCCCACCGGGACTAGCGGGGCCTACAATGAGCAGTTCTTC. This gives the protein CASSPTGTSGAYNEQFF.

This clone was observed a few times. The V call is TRBV6-1, the J call TRBJ1-1; 9 bases are a match to TRBD1. V was pared by 7 bases and J by 10 bases, with 13 bases of the junction left unmatched. The CDR3 has 14 amino acids. CDR1 is MNHNS and CDR2 is SASEGT in the germline V gene. The CDR3, as DNA: TGTGCCAGCACCGCGGACAGGGGAGGGGAAGGAGCTTTCTTT. Residues: CASTADRGGEGAFF.

V is TRBV10-3 and J is TRBJ2-5; D perhaps matches TRBD1 (5 bases). This CDR3 is built from 15 residues. The germline CDR1 and CDR2 sequences are ENHRY and SYGVKD. V lost 0 bases and J lost 4, with 12 bases in between. CDR3 sequence: CAISESLGGAETQYF. The CDR3 DNA follows: TGTGCCATCAGTGAGTCCCTCGGTGGGGCAGAGACCCAGTACTTC.

The chain's CDR3 is CASRGTSDDEKLFF. CDR3 nucleotide sequence: TGTGCCAGCAGGGGGACTTCGGATGATGAAAAACTGTTTTTT. The V gene is TRBV14, the J gene TRBJ1-4; D might be TRBD1 (5 bases). The CDR3 spans 14 residues. V was cut by 6 bases and J by 6 bases, with 14 bases left in between. In germline, CDR1 is SGHDN, CDR2 FVKESK.

This clone appeared a few times. The chain combines TRBV6-5 with TRBJ1-2, with D unresolved. Deletions cut 2 bases from V and 2 bases from J, with 6 bases between. This CDR3 is built from 13 residues. Germline CDR1 MNHEY, CDR2 SVGAGI. CDR3 bases: TGTGCCAGCAGTTACGGCACAAACTATGGCTACACCTTC. Translating gives CASSYGTNYGYTF.

This clone was seen just once. V gene TRBV11-2 combines with J gene TRBJ2-3; 7 positions agree with TRBD1. V gave up 3 bases and J gave up 1 base; unmatched junction bases: 4. This CDR3 region has 15 residues. Per germline, CDR1 SGHAT and CDR2 FQNNGV. In DNA, the CDR3 is TGTGCCAGCAGCTTCAATACAGGGGGCACAGATACGCAGTATTTT. Protein product: CASSFNTGGTDTQYF.

The chain joins TRBV7-2 to TRBJ1-2; 7 bases match TRBD1. This CDR3 has 14 amino acids. CDR1 is SGHTA and CDR2 is FQGNSA in the germline V gene. V shed 3 bases, J shed 2 bases, and the junction held 3 bases outside the gene matches. The DNA of the CDR3 is TGTGCCAGCAGCTTGCAGACAGGGAACTATGGCTACACCTTC. It encodes CASSLQTGNYGYTF. Supplemented by reference TRBV7-2 and TRBJ1-2, the full variable domain reads GAGVSQSPSNKVTEKGKDVELRCDPISGHTALYWYRQSLGQGLEFLIYFQGNSAPDKSGLPSDRFSAERTGGSVSTLTIQRTQQEDSAVYLCASSLQTGNYGYTFGSGTRLTVV.

The V call is TRBV9, the J call TRBJ2-3; no clear D. Germline V CDR1 and CDR2: SGDLS, YYNGEE. The CDR3 loop spans 15 amino acids. V lost 3 bases to trimming and J lost 0 bases, with 11 bases between them. The CDR3, as DNA: TGTGCCAGCAGCGCGACGGAGACTAGCACAGATACGCAGTATTTT. Protein product: CASSATETSTDTQYF.

This clone was seen a few times. V gene TRBV19 combines with J gene TRBJ2-7; no clear D. Deletions cut 3 bases from V and 0 bases from J, with 9 bases between. Germline CDR1 and CDR2: LNHDA and SQIVND (reference sequence). The CDR3 has 14 amino acids. The DNA for the CDR3 is TGTGCCAGTAGTATGACCCTGAACTCCTACGAGCAGTACTTC. Amino acid sequence: CASSMTLNSYEQYF.

This chain uses TRBV5-1 with TRBJ2-5; D is perhaps TRBD2 (5 bases). Germline CDR1 SGHRS, CDR2 YFSETQ. This CDR3 has 14 residues. Trimming left V 0 bases short and J 7 bases short, with 13 bases between. CDR3 residues: CASSLVERRGTQYF. DNA for the CDR3: TGCGCCAGCAGCTTGGTAGAGCGCCGGGGGACCCAGTACTTC.

This clone has only a few counts. This chain uses TRBV30 with TRBJ2-5, with TRBD1 matching over 8 bases. The germline V gene encodes CDR1 GTSNPN and CDR2 SVGIG (reference sequence). This CDR3 contains 13 residues. V dropped 4 bases and J dropped 4; count of bases not matched to a gene: 5. CDR3 nucleotides: TGTGCCTGGAACAGGGGGAATGGAGAGACCCAGTACTTC. It translates to CAWNRGNGETQYF.

This clone has only a few counts. V is TRBV4-3 and J is TRBJ2-2; D gene uncertain. CDR1 and CDR2 (germline): LGHNA, YSLEER. This CDR3 is built from 16 residues. V was pared by 4 bases and J by 5 bases, with 17 bases between. CDR3 DNA sequence: TGCGCCAGCAGCCGTAGGTCTGCGTTGGGGACCGGGGAGCTGTTTTTT. This translates into CASSRRSALGTGELFF.

This rearrangement joins TRBV28 to TRBJ1-4; no clear D. V was trimmed by 10 bases and J by 3 bases, leaving 15 bases between them. Germline values: CDR1 MDHEN, CDR2 SYDVKM. The CDR3 length is 14 residues. The CDR3: CANAPAGSNEKLFF. CDR3 DNA sequence: TGTGCCAACGCCCCAGCAGGATCTAATGAAAAACTGTTTTTT.

The table lists this clone with a few counts. This chain uses TRBV11-2 with TRBJ1-1; no definite D call. Germline CDR1 is SGHAT and CDR2 is FQNNGV. Trimming removed 1 base at V and 1 base at J, with 10 bases between. CDR3 length: 15 amino acids. The CDR3 is CASSLGPSKNTEAFF. Here the CDR3 DNA reads TGTGCCAGCAGCTTAGGACCAAGCAAGAACACTGAAGCTTTCTTT.

V usage is TRBV11-2 and J usage is TRBJ1-2; D gene uncertain. The CDR3 is made up of 16 amino acids. CDR1 SGHAT and CDR2 FQNNGV come from the germline V gene. The ends were cut back, 5 bases at V and 1 base at J, with 17 bases in the middle. The CDR3 reads CASSLPLGGVNYGYTF. The CDR3 DNA follows: TGTGCCAGCAGCCTCCCTCTGGGAGGAGTTAACTATGGCTACACCTTC.

J is TRBJ1-3 and V is TRBV11-3, with no clear D. The V end lost 2 bases, the J end lost 0 bases, and 8 bases lay between the germline ends. The CDR3 consists of 15 residues. Germline V gene lookup returns CDR1 SGHNT and CDR2 YENEEA. Written as DNA, the CDR3 is TGTGCCAGCAGCTTACAGGTCTACTCTGGAAACACCATATATTTT. It specifies CASSLQVYSGNTIYF.

The gene calls are TRBV6-6 and TRBJ1-3, with 7 bases matching TRBD1. The CDR3 is 16 residues long. The ends lost 10 bases at V and 0 bases at J; junction bases unmatched: 12. From germline, CDR1 is MNHNY and CDR2 SVGAGI (reference sequence). CDR3 DNA sequence: TGTGCCATCACGCGGGACAGAAGGTTCTCTGGAAACACCATATATTTT. It codes for CAITRDRRFSGNTIYF.

The chain employs TRBV5-1 and TRBJ2-5, with TRBD1 matching over 9 bases. The CDR3 extends over 14 amino acids. J gave up 1 base and V 4 bases, and 2 bases lay outside the gene matches. Germline V CDR1 and CDR2: SGHRS, YFSETQ. CDR3 DNA: TGCGCCAGCAGCGGGGGACAGGGCCAAGAGACCCAGTACTTC. Protein sequence: CASSGGQGQETQYF.

This clone came up a few times. The chain recombines TRBV7-2 with TRBJ2-3; maybe TRBD2 (5 bases). V was trimmed by 3 bases and J by 2 bases, leaving 12 bases between them. Per germline, CDR1 SGHTA and CDR2 FQGNSA. The CDR3 contains 15 residues. This CDR3 is CASSLRERNTDTQYF. CDR3 DNA: TGTGCCAGCAGCTTGAGAGAGCGGAACACAGATACGCAGTATTTT.

The CDR3 DNA is TGTGCCAGCAGCCAAGATGCGATGAGCAAAGGTTCACCCCTCCACTTT. It encodes CASSQDAMSKGSPLHF. The gene calls are TRBV4-2 and TRBJ1-6; D is uncertain. Trimming removed 0 bases at V and 9 bases at J, with 15 bases between. The germline gives CDR1 LGHNA, CDR2 YNFKEQ. The CDR3 sequence is 16 residues long.

V and J are TRBV18 and TRBJ1-5; possibly TRBD1 for D (6 bases). With 2 bases removed from V and 3 bases from J, the gap between germline ends came to 11 bases. In germline, CDR1 is KGHSH, CDR2 LQKENI. This CDR3 has 15 amino acids. The CDR3 region is CASSPGQGTNQPQHF. DNA for the CDR3: TGTGCCAGCTCACCAGGGCAGGGGACCAATCAGCCCCAGCATTTT.

This clone was counted a few times. V usage is TRBV6-1 and J usage is TRBJ2-1; D is perhaps TRBD1 (5 bases). The germline V gene encodes CDR1 MNHNS and CDR2 SASEGT. V was clipped by 5 bases and J by 7 bases, with 18 bases between them. The CDR3 extends over 15 amino acids. The CDR3 DNA is TGTGCCAGCAGTCCAATTGGGGCGTATGGGAATGAGCAGTTCTTC. As protein: CASSPIGAYGNEQFF.

This chain connects TRBV2 to TRBJ1-5; D gene ambiguous. From germline, CDR1 is SNHLY and CDR2 FYNNEI. The CDR3 runs 15 residues. Trimming removed 3 bases from V and 6 bases from J, with 15 bases in between. This chain's CDR3 is CASSDFGRVGQPQHF. The CDR3 nucleotides are TGTGCCAGCAGTGATTTCGGGAGAGTGGGTCAGCCCCAGCATTTT.